This record covers a single T cell receptor (beta chain). Using immunoSEQ multiplex PCR, the repertoire was profiled, and TCRdb retains in-frame clones only, with some absent. The data hold approximately 150,000 clones, with about nine tenths observed a single time. These data are taken from a study of blood T cell repertoires in COVID-19. V was clipped by 1 base and J by 2 bases; unmatched bases: 2. The CDR3 extends over 15 amino acids. Germline CDR1 and CDR2: SGHTA and FQGNSA. V gene TRBV7-2 combines with J gene TRBJ1-5; 7 bases are a match to TRBD1. Sequencing was done on a sample of peripheral blood. The source of this sequence is a man aged 45-65 years who had recovered from COVID-19. CDR3 in DNA: TGTGCCAGCAGCTTAGAAACAGGGGGCAATCAGCCCCAGCATTTT. It codes for CASSLETGGNQPQHF.